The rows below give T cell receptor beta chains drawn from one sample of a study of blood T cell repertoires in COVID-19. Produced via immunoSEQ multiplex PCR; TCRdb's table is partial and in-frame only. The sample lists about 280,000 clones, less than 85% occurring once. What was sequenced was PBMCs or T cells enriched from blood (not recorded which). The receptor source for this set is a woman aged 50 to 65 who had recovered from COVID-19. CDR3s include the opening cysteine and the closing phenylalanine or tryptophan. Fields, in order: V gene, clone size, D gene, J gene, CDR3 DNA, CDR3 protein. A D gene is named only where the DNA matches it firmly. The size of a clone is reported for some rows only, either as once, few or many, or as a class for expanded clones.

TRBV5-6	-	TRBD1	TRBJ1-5	TGTGCCAGCAGCTTGTTTCGGGGACAGATAAGCAATCAGCCCCAGCATTTT	CASSLFRGQISNQPQHF
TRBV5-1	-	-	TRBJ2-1	TGCGCCAGCAGCTTGTATGGGACTCCACCCCAGAATGAGCAGTTCTTC	CASSLYGTPPQNEQFF
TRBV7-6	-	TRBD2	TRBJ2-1	TGTGCCAGCAGCCGGAGCGGGAGCAAGTACAATGAGCAGTTCTTC	CASSRSGSKYNEQFF
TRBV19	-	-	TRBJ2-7	TGTGCCAGTAGTATCAGAGGCCCCTACGAGCAGTACTTC	CASSIRGPYEQYF
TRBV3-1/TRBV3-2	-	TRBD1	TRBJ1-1	TGTGCCAGCAGCCAATTCGGACAGGGGAGAACTGAAGCTTTCTTT	CASSQFGQGRTEAFF
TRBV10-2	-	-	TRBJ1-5	TGCGCCAGCACGGTGGAGTTTGGCAATCAGCCCCAGCATTTT	CASTVEFGNQPQHF
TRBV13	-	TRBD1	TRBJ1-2	TGTGCCAGCAGCTCCGGGACAGAGGACTATGGCTACACCTTC	CASSSGTEDYGYTF
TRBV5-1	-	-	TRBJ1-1	TGCGCCAGCAGCTTGGAATATCAGGGGAATGAAGCTTTCTTT	CASSLEYQGNEAFF
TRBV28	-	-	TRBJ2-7	TGTGCCAGCACTATTGGGGACTTCCAAAGCTCCTACGAGCAGTACTTC	CASTIGDFQSSYEQYF
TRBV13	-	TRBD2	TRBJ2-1	TGTGCCAGCAGCTTTCGAGTACTAGCGGGATACAATGAGCAGTTCTTC	CASSFRVLAGYNEQFF
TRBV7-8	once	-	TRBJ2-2	TGTGCCAGCAGCTTGGTAATCGGGCGGGCCGGGGAGCTGTTTTTT	CASSLVIGRAGELFF
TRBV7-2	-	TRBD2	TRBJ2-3	TGTGCCAGCAGCCCCCCGGTAGCGGGGGCCACAGATACGCAGTATTTT	CASSPPVAGATDTQYF
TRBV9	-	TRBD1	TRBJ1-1	TGTGCCAGCAGCGTAGAGGGGGCGGGGACTGAAGCTTTCTTT	CASSVEGAGTEAFF
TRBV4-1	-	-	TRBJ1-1	TGCGCCAGCAGCCTTGGACAGAACACTGAAGCTTTCTTT	CASSLGQNTEAFF
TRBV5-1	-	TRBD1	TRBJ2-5	TGCGCCAGCGGCCCGACAGGGGGGGGAGAGACCCAGTACTTC	CASGPTGGGETQYF
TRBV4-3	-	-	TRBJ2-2	TGCGCCAGCAGCCAAGGACAGAGCACCGGGGAGCTGTTTTTT	CASSQGQSTGELFF
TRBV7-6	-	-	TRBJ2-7	TGTGCCAGCAGCTTAGCGGGAGGCCACGAGCAGTACTTC	CASSLAGGHEQYF
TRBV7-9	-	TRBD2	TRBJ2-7	TGTGCCAGCAGCTCACTCCTAGCGGGAGGGCCCTACGAGCAGTACTTC	CASSSLLAGGPYEQYF